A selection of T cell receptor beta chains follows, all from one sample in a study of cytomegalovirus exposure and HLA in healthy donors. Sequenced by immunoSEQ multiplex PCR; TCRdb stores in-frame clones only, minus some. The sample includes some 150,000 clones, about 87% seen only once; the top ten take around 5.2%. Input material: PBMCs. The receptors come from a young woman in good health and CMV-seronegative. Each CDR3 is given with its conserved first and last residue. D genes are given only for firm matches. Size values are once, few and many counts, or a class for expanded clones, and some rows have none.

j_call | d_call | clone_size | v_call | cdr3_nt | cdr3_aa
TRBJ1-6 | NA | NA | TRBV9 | TGTGCCAGCAGCGTAGCTACGGACAGCAATAATTCACCCCTCCACTTT | CASSVATDSNNSPLHF
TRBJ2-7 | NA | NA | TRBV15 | TGTGCCACCAGCAGAGGAAGGGGGAACTACGAGCAGTACTTC | CATSRGRGNYEQYF
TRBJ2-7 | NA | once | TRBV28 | TGTGCCAGCAGTTCGGGCGAGCAGTACTTC | CASSSGEQYF
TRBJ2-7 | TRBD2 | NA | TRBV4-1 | TGCGCCAGCAGTCACCCCGGGACTAGCGGGATGAGGGAGCAGTACTTC | CASSHPGTSGMREQYF
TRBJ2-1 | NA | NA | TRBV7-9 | TGTGCCAGCAGCTCTTCCTGCAATGAGCAGTTCTTC | CASSSSCNEQFF
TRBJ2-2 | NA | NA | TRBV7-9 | TGTGCCAGCAGCTGGGGACAAAACACCGGGGAGCTGTTTTTT | CASSWGQNTGELFF
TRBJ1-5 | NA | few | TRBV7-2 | TGTGCCAGCAGCTTAGACGGAGCAGGGAATCAGCCCCAGCATTTT | CASSLDGAGNQPQHF
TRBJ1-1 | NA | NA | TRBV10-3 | TGTGCCATCAGTGACTACAGGGCCCAGAACACTGAAGCTTTCTTT | CAISDYRAQNTEAFF
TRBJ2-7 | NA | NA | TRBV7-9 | TGTGCCAGCAAAGGGGATGTTAGCTACGAGCAGTACTTC | CASKGDVSYEQYF
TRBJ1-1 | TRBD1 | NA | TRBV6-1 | TGTGCCAGCAGTGAGTACAGGGGGAGCACTGAAGCTTTCTTT | CASSEYRGSTEAFF
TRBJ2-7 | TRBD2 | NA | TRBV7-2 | TGTGCCAGCAGCTTGGGGCAGGGAGGGTCTGGGGAGCAGTACTTC | CASSLGQGGSGEQYF
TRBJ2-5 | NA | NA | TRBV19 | TGTGCCAGTAGTATTGGCACCCAAGAGACCCAGTACTTC | CASSIGTQETQYF
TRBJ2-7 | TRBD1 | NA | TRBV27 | TGTGCCAGCAGTGAGGGACAGGTTAATTGGGAGCAGTACTTC | CASSEGQVNWEQYF
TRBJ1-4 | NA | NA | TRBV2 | TGTGCCAGCTCGGGAGACGAAAAACTGTTTTTT | CASSGDEKLFF
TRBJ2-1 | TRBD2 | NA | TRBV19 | TGTGCCAGTAGTAAACTAGCGGGAGGGGTCAATGAGCAGTTCTTC | CASSKLAGGVNEQFF
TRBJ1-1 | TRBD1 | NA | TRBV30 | TGTGCCCTGAACAACAGGGGGCCAGCTGAAGCTTTCTTT | CALNNRGPAEAFF
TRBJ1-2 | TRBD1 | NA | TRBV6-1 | TGTGCCAGCAGTGAAGCATTCACGACAGGGAGCTATGGCTACACCTTC | CASSEAFTTGSYGYTF
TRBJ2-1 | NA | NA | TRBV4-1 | TGCGCCAGCAGCACTTACTCGAGCCTCTACAATGAGCAGTTCTTC | CASSTYSSLYNEQFF
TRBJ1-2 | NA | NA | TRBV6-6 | TGTGCCAGCAGTTACTCGAGGGCGGGGGACTATGGCTACACCTTC | CASSYSRAGDYGYTF
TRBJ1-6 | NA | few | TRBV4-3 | TGCGCCAGCAGCCAAGATACGCGGCCTCACCTCCACTTT | CASSQDTRPHLHF
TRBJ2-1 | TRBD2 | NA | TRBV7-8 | TGTGCCAGCAGCTTCCTCGGGACTAGCGGGAGAGATGAGCAGTTCTTC | CASSFLGTSGRDEQFF
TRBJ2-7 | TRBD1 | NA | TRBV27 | TGTGCCAGCAGACCGGGACAGGGTTACTACGAGCAGTACTTC | CASRPGQGYYEQYF
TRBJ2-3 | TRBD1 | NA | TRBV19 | TGTGCCAGTAGTATGGGCACAGGGGGCGCTAGGGCAGATACGCAGTATTTT | CASSMGTGGARADTQYF
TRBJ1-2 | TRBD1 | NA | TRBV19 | TGTGCCAGTAGGGCCGACAGGGGCCCTAACTATGGCTACACCTTC | CASRADRGPNYGYTF
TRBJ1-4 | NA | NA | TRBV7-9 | TGTTCCAGCAGCTTATGGAGAGATAATGAAAAACTGTTTTTT | CSSSLWRDNEKLFF
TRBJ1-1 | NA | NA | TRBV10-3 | TGTGCCATCAGTAAGACAGAGAACACTGAAGCTTTCTTT | CAISKTENTEAFF
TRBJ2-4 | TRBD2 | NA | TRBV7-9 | TGTGCCAGCAGCTTACCCCCCCGGGGGGTGCAAAACATTCAGTACTTC | CASSLPPRGVQNIQYF
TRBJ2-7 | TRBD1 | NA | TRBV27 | TGTGCCAGCAGTTTGCCGGGACAGGGGGCGAACGAGCAGTACTTC | CASSLPGQGANEQYF
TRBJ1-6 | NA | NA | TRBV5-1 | TGCGCCAGCAGCTTCGAACAGTATAATTCACCCCTCCACTTT | CASSFEQYNSPLHF
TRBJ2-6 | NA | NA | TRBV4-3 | TGCGCCAGCAGCCAAGAGTATATGGACACCTCTGGGGCCAACGTCCTGACTTTC | CASSQEYMDTSGANVLTF
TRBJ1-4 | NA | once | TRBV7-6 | TGTGCCAGCAGCCCGCCGGGGAAGAGATTATTGGGGGGTGCAACTAATGAAAAACTGTTTTTT | CASSPPGKRLLGGATNEKLFF
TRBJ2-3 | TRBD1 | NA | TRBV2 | TGTGCCAGCAGGCCGGGACAGCTCACAGATACGCAGTATTTT | CASRPGQLTDTQYF
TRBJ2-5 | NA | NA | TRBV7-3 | TGTGCCAGCAGCTTAACCGTGGGGGCGTCTGAGACCCAGTACTTC | CASSLTVGASETQYF
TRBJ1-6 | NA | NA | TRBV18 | TGTGCCAGCTCTCGTACGGGGAGGGGCTCCTATAATTCACCCCTCCACTTT | CASSRTGRGSYNSPLHF
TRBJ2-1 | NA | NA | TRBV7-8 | TGTGCCAGCAGCTTAGTGGATACAGGGTATGCGTTCTTC | CASSLVDTGYAFF
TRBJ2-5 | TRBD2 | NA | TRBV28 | TGTGCCAGCAGTTTACCCTCCCTAGCGGACGGGGAGACCCAGTACTTC | CASSLPSLADGETQYF
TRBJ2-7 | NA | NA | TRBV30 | TGTGCCTGGACAGGGGACGGGGAATACGAGCAGTACTTC | CAWTGDGEYEQYF
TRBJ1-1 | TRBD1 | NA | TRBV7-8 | TGTGCCAGCAGCCCCTTGGGACAGGTGAACACTGAAGCTTTCTTT | CASSPLGQVNTEAFF
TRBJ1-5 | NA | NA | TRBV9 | TGTGCCAGCAGCGTTCCAGGTAATCAGCCCCAGCATTTT | CASSVPGNQPQHF
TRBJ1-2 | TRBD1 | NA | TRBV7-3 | TGTGCCAGCAGCTTGACAGGGGGCGATGGCTACACCTTC | CASSLTGGDGYTF
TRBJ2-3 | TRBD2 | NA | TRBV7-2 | TGTGCCAGCAGCTCTAGCGGGGGATCGGTAGATACGCAGTATTTT | CASSSSGGSVDTQYF